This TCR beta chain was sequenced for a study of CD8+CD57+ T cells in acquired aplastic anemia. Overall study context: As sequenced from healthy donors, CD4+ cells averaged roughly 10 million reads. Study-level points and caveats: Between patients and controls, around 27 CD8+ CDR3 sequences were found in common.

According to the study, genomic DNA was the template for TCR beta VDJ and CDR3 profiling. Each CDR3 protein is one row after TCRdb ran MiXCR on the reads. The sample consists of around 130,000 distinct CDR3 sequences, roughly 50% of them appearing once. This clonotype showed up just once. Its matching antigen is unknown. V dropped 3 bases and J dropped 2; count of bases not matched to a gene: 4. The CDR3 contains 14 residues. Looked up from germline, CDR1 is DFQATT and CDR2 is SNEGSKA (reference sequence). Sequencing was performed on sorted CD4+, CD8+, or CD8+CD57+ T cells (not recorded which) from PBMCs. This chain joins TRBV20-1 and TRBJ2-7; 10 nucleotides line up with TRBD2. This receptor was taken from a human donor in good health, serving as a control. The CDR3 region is CSASPSGSAYEQYF. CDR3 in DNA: TGCAGTGCTAGTCCTAGCGGGAGCGCCTACGAGCAGTACTTC.